The source of this TCR beta chain is a study of cytomegalovirus exposure and HLA in healthy donors (TCRdb year 2017). About the study as a whole: An earlier analysis of a few hundred of the donors reported under 300 Gb of sequence data and around 120 million unique TCR beta sequences obtained from roughly 170 million T cells. Typing coverage differed by locus: A, B, C, DRB1 and DQB1 were typed in roughly 629-630 donors, DQA1 in about 500, DPA1 in approximately 600, and DPB1 in 400 to 480. Rather than using new phenotypic data, the later analysis identified candidate immune exposures from TCR beta sequences and from how often those sequences occurred across donors. Besides the first cohort of roughly 660 subjects, a separate validation cohort made up of around 120 different subjects was used. The aim of the study was to test whether cataloging public T cell receptors could identify signatures of past pathogen exposure. Alongside the repertoire data, information on donor age, sex, ethnicity and CMV serostatus was compiled. An early release covering 550 to 700 HLA-typed donors comprised about 300 gigabases of sequencing data and approximately 85 million unique TCR sequences. In a later genetic analysis, genome-wide SNP genotypes for 398 of the 666 donors were used, and that subset was treated as a discovery cohort. Roughly five DR-DQ haplotypes were treated as single units for association and clustering because of strong linkage in the cohort. To predict cytomegalovirus infection status, the study combined high-throughput TCR immunosequencing, statistical association of individual TCRs with disease status, and machine learning. HLA typing covered class I and class II loci at four-digit resolution. In a later analysis, previously published TCR beta repertoires from 670 or so donors were re-analyzed and high-resolution HLA genotyping was added so that TCR occurrence patterns could be studied. All discovery cohort repertoires had been generated using a single sequencing platform. An earlier analysis of approximately 640 of the donors applied high-throughput TCR beta sequencing to assess whether each TCR beta V gene segment acted as functional or pseudogenic. Of the roughly 410 genotyped donors, 80% to 90% were placed in the genetic ancestry cluster associated with self-reported Caucasian donors. Among 300 to 450 genotyped donors of the cohort, an average of about 240,000 unique TCR beta nucleotide sequences were sequenced per donor, about a sixth of them non-productive. Using immunosequencing, the study profiled T cell repertoires from approximately 700 subjects and related those repertoires to cytomegalovirus serostatus. Broader findings and caveats from the paper: A cluster of highly shared sequence variants was judged likely to represent a technical artifact of the sequencing pipeline. When HLA alleles, especially DR and DQ, strongly co-occurred, TCR associations were difficult to assign to individual alleles. Compared with equally common non-associated chains, HLA-associated TCR beta chains in a later analysis were more clonally expanded and had lower generation probabilities. The authors suggested that the approach could potentially be generalized to other disease states and immunological phenotypes. A later analysis found that most CMV-associated TCR beta chains appeared HLA-restricted, with HLA associations seemingly driven largely by CMV exposure. Because some donors lacked HLA typing at each locus, the association tests relied only on the typed subset. In vitro tests confirmed that three of the cytomegalovirus-associated TCR beta chains recognize cytomegalovirus antigens. Linkage disequilibrium might explain the correlated functional status among segregating V segments, but an unknown experimental factor could not be ruled out. Roughly uniform sequencing depth across donors was assumed in presence/absence analyses, although this assumption may not hold. A later analysis reported that several top co-occurrence clusters appeared linked to parvovirus B19, influenza, CMV and Epstein-Barr virus. According to a later genetic analysis, donors in an Asian-associated ancestry cluster had fewer N-insertions in productive TCRs than the roughly 670-donor mean. Some IMGT-functional V segments, including TRBV6-2 and TRBV6-3, could not be distinguished by the 87-base-pair reads and were therefore excluded. A further reported finding was that TCR beta sequences accurately predicted the HLA-A and HLA-B alleles for most subjects in the first cohort. Most TCR sequences were seen in very few donors, while some public TCRs were found in many individuals. An earlier analysis of around 500 of the donors showed that most TCR beta V segments appeared in productive rearrangements either about 87% or about 30% of the time, which broadly matched IMGT annotations. In the study, approximately 160 TCR beta chains were listed as associated with cytomegalovirus. Because counts were too low, some 16 rarely observed V segments, including chromosome 9 orphons, were excluded from the earlier analysis of several hundred of the donors. Immune exposure information for the cohort was limited to CMV serostatus. The classifier was reported to diagnose cytomegalovirus status with high specificity and sensitivity in both the original cohort and the validation cohort. In a later analysis, some 18,000 TCR beta sequences were associated with specific HLA alleles at a false discovery rate of 0.05. A later analysis found that TCR association rates varied across HLA loci, with DRB1 alleles showing the most associated TCRs and HLA-C alleles the fewest. Only TCR beta chains were sequenced in this cohort, and the absence of alpha or paired-chain data limited detectable features. V-gene and J-gene trimming of TCR beta chains was associated with a missense DCLRE1C variant in a later genetic analysis, and the association was replicated in an independent cohort.

The cohort comprised fewer than 750 healthy bone marrow donors. At the time of sampling, all cohort members were nominally healthy, though unrecorded immune exposures were likely present. The donor was CMV seronegative and was included in the group of a few hundred seronegative cohort members. Every donor gave a peripheral blood sample, and the peripheral blood mononuclear cells from that sample were used for TCR beta sequencing. Genomic DNA was extracted from the blood cell samples with the Qiagen DNeasy Blood Extraction Kit. The CDR3 numbers 13 residues from cysteine through phenylalanine. CDR3 DNA is the only sequence kept; it has 39 bases, read in frame from the first base. The germline V gene (reference sequence) provides CDR1 LNHDA and CDR2 SQIVND. V is pruned by 3 bases and J by 8 bases, leaving 4 bases of the junction without a gene match. To prepare the library, the immunoSEQ multiplex PCR assay was applied. For the multiplex PCR, a mixture combining 60 forward primers for TCR Vbeta segments and 13 reverse primers for TCR Jbeta segments was used. Amplification of the CDR3 region of rearranged TCR beta genes was performed with a multiplex PCR assay on genomic DNA. On the Illumina HiSeq System, the amplified TCR beta libraries were sequenced as 87-base-pair reads. The authors' analysis ran thus. A later analysis counted about 76 million unique TCR beta chains across the roughly 700 repertoires, and roughly 10 million of these chains were shared by at least two donors. Raw reads were error-corrected and collapsed into unique sequences by a nearest-neighbor algorithm in which closely related sequences were merged to remove PCR and sequencing errors. V, D and J gene segments were assigned by aligning CDR3 sequences to IMGT reference sequences. For a sequence to be retained, a match of at least six nucleotides to both a V gene segment and a J gene segment was required. Rearrangements were classified as productive when the CDR3 lacked stop codons and remained in frame with V and J, and all other rearrangements were classified as non-productive. Following IMGT convention, CDR3 was defined as the stretch from the second conserved V-encoded cysteine to the conserved J-encoded phenylalanine. Sequences without an unambiguous match to a single V gene segment were excluded from the earlier analysis of several hundred of the donors. In an earlier analysis of 587 of the donors, V segments were called functional above 56.7% productive rearrangements and were called segregating when the between-donor standard deviation exceeded 5%. A statistical classification framework was developed to diagnose cytomegalovirus status using the catalog of TCR beta chain sequences. In a later analysis, V and J genes were assigned by comparing TCR nucleotide sequences against IMGT/GENE-DB human TR gene sequences. Using the TCRdist pipeline, a later analysis assigned CDR3 sequences along with most-parsimonious VDJ recombination scenarios. In a later analysis, each TCR beta chain was defined by its CDR3 amino acid sequence together with its V-gene family, and reads lacking a unique V-gene family were excluded. To address suspected cross-contamination and a sequencing artifact, a later analysis removed around 600 highly shared, low-generation-probability nucleotide sequences. For each public chain, a later analysis derived a clonal expansion index from normalized ranks of inferred template counts within each repertoire. In a later analysis, generation probabilities were computed with a VDJ recombination model fitted to out-of-frame rearrangements, and the resulting probabilities were checked against IGoR. A later analysis scored TCR-TCR, TCR-HLA and TCR-CMV co-occurrence with hypergeometric tests, applying a repertoire-size bias correction to TCR pairs. False discovery rates were estimated in a later analysis by permuting HLA or CMV assignments 20 times. In a later analysis, co-occurring TCRs were grouped using DBSCAN, and TCRdist sequence similarity was added for clustering within HLA-allele-positive subsets. Repertoires with fewer than 30,000 or more than 120,000 public chains were left out of co-occurrence clustering, as were five repertoires with anomalous nucleotide sharing. This is the immuneACCESS table as TCRdb keeps it, with only in-frame sequences that have V and J called. A part of the clones is gone; compared with another copy, unresolved V genes explain less than half, and the rest is unexplained. V and J calls plus clone size are reproduced from that table; the DNA served to infer D and trimming. Here the sample has 95,000 to 150,000 clones; 15% occur a single time. Of the sample, roughly 2% falls within the top ten clones.

Points on this clone: The specificity of this receptor is unknown. No much larger clonotype is one base removed from it; base qualities were not supplied.

Here the chain combines TRBV19 and TRBJ1-5, with 7 central nucleotides matching TRBD1. Sequenced material: PBMCs. The clonotype originates from a woman between 18 and 30 years old in good health and CMV-seronegative. CDR3 sequence: CASSIVDREPQHF. DNA sequence: TGTGCCAGTAGTATTGTTGACAGGGAGCCCCAGCATTTT. The variable domain in full, with residues beyond the CDR3 obtained from the reference TRBV19 and TRBJ1-5 genes, is DGGITQSPKYLFRKEGQNVTLSCEQNLNHDAMYWYRQDPGQGLRLIYYSQIVNDFQKGDIAEGYSVSREKKESFPLTVTSAQKNPTAFYLCASSIVDREPQHFGDGTRLSIL.